The clone carrying this T cell receptor beta chain has a handful of counts. This sample is part of a study of cytomegalovirus exposure and HLA in healthy donors. The PCR was carried out with 60 Vbeta primers and 13 Jbeta primers. Sequencing used immunoSEQ multiplex PCR; TCRdb keeps in-frame clones, though not all of them. The sample has about 130,000 clones; 10% are singletons. The sequencing input was PBMCs. This TCR was recovered from a young woman in good health and CMV-seropositive.

CDR3 bases: TGCAGTGCTAGTTTGAGGGAGCAGTACTTC. This codes for CSASLREQYF. The chain has TRBV20-1 and TRBJ2-7; D is ambiguous. This CDR3 is 10 amino acids long. V lost 3 bases and J 7 bases, leaving 7 bases between the germline ends. Germline loops: CDR1 DFQATT, CDR2 SNEGSKA (reference sequence).